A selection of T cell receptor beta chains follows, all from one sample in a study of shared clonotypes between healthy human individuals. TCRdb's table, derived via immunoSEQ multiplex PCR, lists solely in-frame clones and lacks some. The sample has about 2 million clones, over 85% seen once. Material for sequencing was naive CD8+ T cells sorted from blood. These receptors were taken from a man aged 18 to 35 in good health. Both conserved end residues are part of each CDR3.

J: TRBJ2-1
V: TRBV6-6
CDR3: CASSPRTAGSYNEQFF

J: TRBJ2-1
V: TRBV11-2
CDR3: CASSGLSDEQFF

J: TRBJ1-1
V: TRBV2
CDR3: CASNYWGGNTEAFF

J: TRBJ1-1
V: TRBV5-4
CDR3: CASNQGGTEAFF

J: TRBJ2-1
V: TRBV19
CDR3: CASSIREERNEQFF

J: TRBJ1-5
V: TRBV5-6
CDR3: CASSLGTGGQPQHF

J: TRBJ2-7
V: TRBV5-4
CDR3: CASSGGTGGYEQYF

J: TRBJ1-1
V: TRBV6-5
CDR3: CATYDPAGTEAFF

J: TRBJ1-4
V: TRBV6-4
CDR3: CASSEDRGCTNEKLFF

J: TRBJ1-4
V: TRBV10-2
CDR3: CASSEGGLSTNEKLFF

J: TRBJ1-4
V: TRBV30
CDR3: CAWSPSEKLFF

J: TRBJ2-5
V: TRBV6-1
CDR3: CASSDGGRETQYF

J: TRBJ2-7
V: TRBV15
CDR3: CATSREGQVDYEQYF

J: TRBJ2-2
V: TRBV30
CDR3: CAWDPEGEGTGELFF

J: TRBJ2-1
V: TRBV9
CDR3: CASSGTPLENEQFF

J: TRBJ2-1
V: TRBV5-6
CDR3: CASSLGIYEQFF

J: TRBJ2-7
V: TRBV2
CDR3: CASSEYYEQYF

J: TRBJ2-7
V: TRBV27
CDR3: CASSPGEGASYEQYF

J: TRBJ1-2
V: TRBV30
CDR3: CAWSVRGPVDGYTF

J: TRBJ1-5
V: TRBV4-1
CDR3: CASSQGRDYSSQPQHF

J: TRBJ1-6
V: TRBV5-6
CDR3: CASTSWNLNSPLHF

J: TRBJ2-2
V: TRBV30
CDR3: CAWRAGGGWTGELFF

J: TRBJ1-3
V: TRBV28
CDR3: CASSKVRASVSSGNTIYF

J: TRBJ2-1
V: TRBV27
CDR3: CASSLWSSGSINEQFF

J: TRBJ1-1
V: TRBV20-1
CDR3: CSVTVNTEAFF

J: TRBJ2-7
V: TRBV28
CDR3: CASSLAEPYEQYF

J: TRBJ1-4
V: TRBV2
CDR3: CASSDFAVGEKLFF

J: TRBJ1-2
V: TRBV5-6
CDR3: CASSLAASNYGYTF

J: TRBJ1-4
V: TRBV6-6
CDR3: CASSWTDSPYEKLFF

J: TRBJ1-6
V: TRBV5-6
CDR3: CASSLKVSSYNSPLHF

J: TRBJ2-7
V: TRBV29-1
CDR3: CSVARAGAYEQYF

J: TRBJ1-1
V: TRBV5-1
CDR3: CASSLAQGGMNTEAFF